This is a list of T cell receptor beta chains from one sample in a study of blood T cell repertoires in COVID-19. Produced via immunoSEQ multiplex PCR; TCRdb's table is partial and in-frame only. The sample shows under 200,000 clones, roughly 86% of them seen only once. Sequencing used peripheral blood. The receptors originated from a man aged 45 to 65 with active or convalescent COVID-19. The CDR3 runs from the conserved cysteine through the conserved F or W. The D gene is left open where the match is weak. The size field is filled for only some rows; it gives once, few, many or a size class.

- TRBJ1-1 TRBV9 - CASSVDNTGVTEAFF TGTGCCAGCAGCGTAGATAACACCGGGGTTACTGAAGCTTTCTTT
- TRBJ2-2 TRBV28 - CASSLGFGELFF TGTGCCAGCAGCTTAGGCTTCGGGGAGCTGTTTTTT
- TRBJ2-7 TRBV5-4 once CASSLMGAIYEQYF TGTGCCAGCAGCTTGATGGGGGCTATTTACGAGCAGTACTTC
TRBD1 TRBJ1-2 TRBV5-5 - CASSELTGSNYGYTF TGTGCCAGCAGCGAGCTGACAGGGTCTAACTATGGCTACACCTTC
- TRBJ1-6 TRBV6-1 - CASSDTNNSPLHF TGTGCCAGCAGTGACACAAATAATTCACCCCTCCACTTT
TRBD2 TRBJ2-7 TRBV11-3 - CASSLSWREGYEQYF TGTGCCAGCAGCTTATCGTGGCGGGAGGGTTACGAGCAGTACTTC
- TRBJ1-5 TRBV29-1 - CSVESQVGQPQHF TGCAGCGTTGAGTCCCAGGTTGGTCAGCCCCAGCATTTT
- TRBJ1-4 TRBV7-2 - CASSGRANEKLFF TGTGCCAGCAGTGGCAGGGCTAATGAAAAACTGTTTTTT
TRBD1 TRBJ1-5 TRBV6-6 - CASSTTGGWNQPQHF TGTGCCAGCAGTACGACAGGGGGCTGGAATCAGCCCCAGCATTTT
- TRBJ1-1 TRBV13 - CASQKIQGSGAFF TGTGCCAGTCAAAAAATTCAGGGGAGCGGAGCTTTCTTT
TRBD1 TRBJ2-7 TRBV5-1 - CASSLAGRGSHEQYF TGCGCCAGCAGCTTGGCCGGCAGGGGGAGCCACGAGCAGTACTTC
TRBD1 TRBJ1-4 TRBV10-3 - CAISDRDRAFATNEKLFF TGTGCCATCAGTGACCGAGACAGGGCATTTGCAACTAATGAAAAACTGTTTTTT
- TRBJ1-1 TRBV4-1 - CASSPTEFTEAFF TGCGCCAGCAGCCCTACAGAGTTTACTGAAGCTTTCTTT
- TRBJ2-7 TRBV5-1 - CASSRDNSYEQYF TGCGCCAGCAGCCGGGACAACTCCTACGAGCAGTACTTC
- TRBJ2-7 TRBV29-1 - CSVEGGLRDEQYF TGCAGCGTTGAGGGGGGTTTAAGGGACGAGCAGTACTTC
- TRBJ2-5 TRBV4-1 once CASSQVVAQETQYF TGCGCCAGCAGCCAAGTAGTCGCACAAGAGACCCAGTACTTC
- TRBJ2-7 TRBV27 - CASSLSAGHGISYEQYF TGTGCCAGCAGTTTATCGGCGGGTCACGGGATATCCTACGAGCAGTACTTC
- TRBJ1-2 TRBV9 once CASSAGHSDGYTF TGTGCCAGCAGCGCGGGACATTCGGATGGCTACACCTTC
- TRBJ2-7 TRBV9 - CASSVGTSAWDEQYF TGTGCCAGCAGCGTAGGGACATCCGCTTGGGACGAGCAGTACTTC
- TRBJ2-5 TRBV9 - CASSPGTWQETQYF TGTGCCAGCAGCCCGGGGACTTGGCAAGAGACCCAGTACTTC
TRBD1 TRBJ2-7 TRBV19 - CASRAPGTGYNEQYF TGTGCCAGCCGCGCCCCTGGGACAGGGTATAACGAGCAGTACTTC
TRBD1 TRBJ1-1 TRBV9 once CASSRDRGRTEAFF TGTGCCAGCAGCAGGGACAGGGGGCGGACTGAAGCTTTCTTT
TRBD2 TRBJ2-1 TRBV19 - CASSIRTSRGSYNEQFF TGTGCCAGTAGTATACGGACTAGTCGGGGCTCCTACAATGAGCAGTTCTTC
TRBD1 TRBJ1-1 TRBV6-1 - CASSERYRTGERNTEAFF TGTGCCAGCAGTGAAAGGTATAGGACAGGGGAGAGGAACACTGAAGCTTTCTTT
- TRBJ2-2 TRBV5-4 - CASSPPLRDSGELFF TGTGCCAGCAGCCCCCCACTCCGGGACTCCGGGGAGCTGTTTTTT
TRBD1 TRBJ2-5 TRBV6-5 - CASSYSTRGRLETQYF TGTGCCAGCAGTTACTCGACCAGGGGGCGATTGGAGACCCAGTACTTC
TRBD2 TRBJ2-5 TRBV7-2 - CASSLARLASNQETQYF TGTGCCAGCAGCTTAGCCCGACTAGCGTCTAACCAAGAGACCCAGTACTTC
- TRBJ1-2 TRBV11-3 - CASSFTGDYGYTF TGTGCCAGCAGCTTTACGGGGGACTATGGCTACACCTTC
- TRBJ2-7 TRBV27 - CASSSGRMTVEQYF TGTGCCAGCAGTTCGGGTAGGATGACCGTCGAGCAGTACTTC
TRBD1 TRBJ2-3 TRBV6-2/TRBV6-3 - CASSRQGNPDTQYF TGTGCCAGCAGTCGACAGGGTAACCCAGATACGCAGTATTTT
- TRBJ1-2 TRBV19 once CASSIQGALRGYTF TGTGCCAGTAGTATCCAAGGGGCTCTTCGAGGCTACACCTTC
TRBD1 TRBJ1-1 TRBV6-1 - CASSEGQLNTEAFF TGTGCCAGCAGTGAGGGACAGTTGAACACTGAAGCTTTCTTT